The sequence of this T cell receptor (beta chain) was determined in a study of T-cell reconstitution after alpha-beta-depleted transplantation in children. Study-level findings and limits: Reportedly, only several hundred clones from non-depleted graft cells drove alpha-beta T-cell counts at about two months. At the one-year point after transplant, T-cell counts and TCRbeta diversity were found to come mostly from T cells that had been newly produced.

This clonotype has at least ten counts. Its antigen is not identified. Unique molecular identifiers were incorporated into the prepared TCRbeta library. Using its own MiXCR run on the PCR reads, TCRdb lists one record per CDR3 protein. The profile covers 250,000 or so distinct CDR3 sequences, with 7.5% to 9.5% appearing a single time and approximately 6.3% taken by the ten largest. The V end was cut by 4 bases, the J end by 5 bases, with 18 bases between. The CDR3 consists of 15 residues. CDR1 and CDR2 from the germline V gene are SGHRS and YFSETQ. The specimen was PBMCs, mostly from graft donor cells, collected 180 days after TCRalphabeta/CD19-depleted stem cell transplant. This TCR derives from a male patient between 5 and 17 years old who had a stem cell transplant for acute lymphoblastic leukemia, so the T cells may come from the graft donor. The V gene is TRBV5-1, the J gene TRBJ1-1; TRBD1 is a possible D gene (6 bases). CDR3: CASSPLSGTRTEAFF. The DNA for the CDR3 is TGCGCCAGCAGCCCCCTATCCGGGACAAGGACTGAAGCTTTCTTT.